The 29 T cell receptor beta chains given below trace back to one sample, sequenced in a study of T cell repertoires in cytomegalovirus infection. Their antigen targets remain unknown. Using its own MiXCR run on the reads, TCRdb lists one record per CDR3 protein. Among nearly 700,000 distinct CDR3 sequences listed, around 30% were seen once. The starting material was cultured PBMCs, obtained from culture after CMV antigen stimulation. Receptors were obtained from a human donor in good health (CMV status not recorded). Some clones in this sample may be carry-over from other donors' samples.

The chain is built from TRBV6-2 or TRBV6-3 and TRBJ2-7; D is perhaps TRBD1 (6 bases). CDR1 and CDR2 from the germline V gene are MNHEY and SVGEGT. The CDR3 is 12 residues long. The CDR3 DNA reads as TGTTCGACCAGGGGTATCTCCTACGAGCAGTACTTC. Translating it yields CSTRGISYEQYF.

The rearrangement links TRBV5-1 to TRBJ2-1; TRBD2 matches 9 bases. Looked up from germline, CDR1 is SGHRS and CDR2 is YFSETQ. Unmatched junction bases numbered 8, after V lost 3 bases and J lost 7 bases. The CDR3 consists of 15 residues. CDR3 loop: CASSYQGLAGNEQFF. DNA of the CDR3: TGCGCCAGCAGCTACCAGGGACTAGCAGGGAATGAGCAGTTCTTC.

This clonotype was seen many times. V gene TRBV7-6 combines with J gene TRBJ2-1; possible D gene TRBD1, 6 bases. The germline gives CDR1 SGHVS, CDR2 FNYEAQ. With 8 bases removed from V and 5 bases from J, the gap between germline ends came to 19 bases. The CDR3 loop spans 15 amino acids. In DNA, the CDR3 is TGTGCCAGCCGAAAGGGGGACGCCGGACACAATGAGCAGTTCTTC. Protein: CASRKGDAGHNEQFF. Drawing the rest from reference TRBV7-6 and TRBJ2-1, the complete variable domain is GAGVSQSPRYKVTKRGQDVALRCDPISGHVSLYWYRQALGQGPEFLTYFNYEAQQDKSGLPNDRFSAERPEGSISTLTIQRTEQRDSAMYRCASRKGDAGHNEQFFGPGTRLTVL.

This chain connects TRBV6-6 to TRBJ1-1, with D hard to call. Between the trimmed V and J ends, which lost 8 bases and 2 bases, there was a span of 12 bases. Germline-derived CDR1 and CDR2 are MNHNY and SVGAGI (reference sequence). CDR3 length equals 13 residues. CDR3 DNA: TGTGCCAGCCCTAGGATTGGAAACACTGAAGCTTTCTTT. Translation gives CASPRIGNTEAFF.

The V and J genes are TRBV18 and TRBJ2-5; TRBD2 matches at 8 bases. This CDR3 has 15 residues. CDR1 and CDR2 from the germline V gene are KGHSH and LQKENI. Losses at the gene ends were 1 base for V and 7 bases for J; bases not matched to a gene: 8. CDR3 protein: CASSPRLSGTGTQYF. CDR3 nucleotide sequence: TGTGCCAGCTCACCACGACTTAGCGGGACCGGGACCCAGTACTTC. Supplemented by reference TRBV18 and TRBJ2-5, the full variable domain reads NAGVMQNPRHLVRRRGQEARLRCSPMKGHSHVYWYRQLPEEGLKFMVYLQKENIIDESGMPKERFSAEFPKEGPSILRIQQVVRGDSAAYFCASSPRLSGTGTQYFGPGTRLLVL.

The rearrangement joins TRBV6-4 to TRBJ1-1; weak D call: TRBD1 (5 bases). This CDR3 contains 14 residues. Germline CDR1 reads MRHNA; CDR2 reads SNTAGT. V was trimmed by 3 bases and J by 1 base, leaving 9 bases between them. The CDR3 protein is CASSETQGNTEAFF. The CDR3, as DNA: TGTGCCAGCAGTGAGACGCAGGGGAACACTGAAGCTTTCTTT.

CDR3: CASSPDRVGNIQYF. In DNA form, the CDR3 reads TGTGCCAGCAGCCCCGACAGGGTTGGAAACATTCAGTACTTC. The V and J genes are TRBV5-4 and TRBJ2-4; the match to TRBD1 covers 7 bases. CDR1 and CDR2 from the germline V gene are SGHNT and YYREEE (reference sequence). The trim removed 4 bases at V and 6 bases at J, leaving 7 bases unmatched. The CDR3 has 14 residues.

The genes are TRBV12-3 or TRBV12-4 and TRBJ2-5; no reliable D call. The CDR3 has 13 residues. V was clipped by 6 bases and J by 1 base, with 9 bases between them. The CDR3 is CASRATGQETQYF. DNA for the CDR3: TGTGCCAGCAGGGCGACTGGCCAAGAGACCCAGTACTTC.

The chain recombines TRBV11-3 with TRBJ1-5; TRBD1 matches at 7 bases. The CDR3 contains 22 residues. The V segment lost 1 base and the J segment 5 bases; nucleotides outside the gene matches: 26. Germline V gene lookup returns CDR1 SGHNT and CDR2 YENEEA. Here the CDR3 reads CASSLGSDKVGVRGQSYQPQHF. The CDR3 region has the DNA TGTGCCAGCAGCTTAGGCTCCGACAAAGTGGGGGTGAGGGGGCAGTCGTATCAGCCCCAGCATTTT.

The chain combines TRBV12-3 or TRBV12-4 with TRBJ1-1; 7 nucleotides line up with TRBD1. V lost 6 bases and J lost 0; bases outside the gene matches: 7. The CDR3 has 15 residues. CDR3 sequence: CASRPAGGVNTEAFF. The CDR3 DNA is TGTGCCAGCAGGCCGGCAGGGGGAGTGAACACTGAAGCTTTCTTT.

The chain recombines TRBV7-9 with TRBJ2-1, with TRBD1 identical over 7 bases. Trimming took 6 bases from V and 8 from J; bases not matched to a gene: 7. Per the germline V gene, CDR1 is SEHNR and CDR2 is FQNEAQ (reference sequence). This CDR3 has 13 amino acids. For the CDR3, the DNA is TGTGCCAGCAGGCAGGGGGACCAATATGAGCAGTTCTTC. Protein product: CASRQGDQYEQFF.

The chain employs TRBV15 and TRBJ2-7; no clear D gene. CDR1 is LNHNV and CDR2 is YYDKDF in the germline V gene (reference sequence). The CDR3 runs to 14 residues. Trimming pared 5 bases from V and 2 bases from J, leaving 13 bases between. CDR3 bases: TGTGCCACCAGCCCGGCCGGGCTGACCTACGAGCAGTACTTC. Encoded protein: CATSPAGLTYEQYF.

This clonotype was picked up a small number of times. The CDR3 loop is CASSPRQATDTQYF. CDR3 bases: TGTGCCAGCAGCCCTAGACAGGCCACAGATACGCAGTATTTT. The V and J genes are TRBV7-2 and TRBJ2-3, with D possibly TRBD1 on 6 matching bases. V lost 5 bases and J lost 2, with 11 bases in between. The CDR3 loop spans 14 amino acids. Germline-derived CDR1 and CDR2 are SGHTA and FQGNSA.

This chain uses TRBV28 with TRBJ1-5; D not certain. Trimming took 10 bases from V and 0 from J, leaving 10 bases between them. The germline V gene has CDR1 MDHEN and CDR2 SYDVKM. CDR3 length: 13 amino acids. The CDR3 is CATQDYSNQPQHF. The CDR3 nucleotides are TGTGCCACCCAGGACTATAGCAATCAGCCCCAGCATTTT.

This clonotype came up a few times. The chain carries TRBV6-5 and TRBJ2-1; D is perhaps TRBD1 or TRBD2 (6 bases each). CDR1 is MNHEY, CDR2 SVGAGI, per germline. V gave up 2 bases and J gave up 3 bases, with 11 bases separating them. CDR3 length equals 15 residues. In DNA form, the CDR3 reads TGTGCCAGCAGTTACGTGGAGGGGGTCTACAATGAGCAGTTCTTC. Translated: CASSYVEGVYNEQFF.

This sequence joins TRBV19 and TRBJ1-5; D call uncertain. V was pared by 7 bases and J by 3 bases, with 7 bases between. CDR1 and CDR2 (germline): LNHDA, SQIVND (reference sequence). CDR3 size: 12 residues. The CDR3 loop reads CASKIDNQPQHF. The CDR3 coding sequence is TGTGCCAGTAAAATTGACAATCAGCCCCAGCATTTT.

This clonotype was counted between two and nine times. The rearrangement links TRBV4-3 to TRBJ2-3; a weak D match, TRBD2 (6 bases). Looked up from germline, CDR1 is LGHNA and CDR2 is YSLEER. Between the trimmed V and J ends, which lost 1 base and 6 bases, there was a span of 14 bases. The CDR3 length is 15 residues. The CDR3: CASSQGDGSRDTQYF. CDR3 nucleotides: TGCGCCAGCAGCCAAGGGGACGGGAGTCGGGATACGCAGTATTTT.

The chain recombines TRBV2 with TRBJ2-5; TRBD2 agrees at 9 bases. The germline gives CDR1 SNHLY, CDR2 FYNNEI. V shed 8 bases, J shed 0 bases, and the junction held 16 bases outside the gene matches. The length of the CDR3 is 18 residues. CDR3 loop: CASGASGALGRDQETQYF. CDR3 sequence (DNA): TGTGCCAGCGGGGCTAGCGGGGCCCTTGGAAGGGACCAAGAGACCCAGTACTTC.

The J gene is TRBJ1-4, the V gene TRBV7-2; perhaps TRBD1 as D (5 bases). V was shortened by 6 bases and J by 0 bases, with 11 bases between the two germline ends. This CDR3 is built from 15 residues. CDR1 is SGHTA and CDR2 is FQGNSA in the germline V gene. Here the CDR3 DNA reads TGTGCCAGCAGTCGACAGATTGCAACTAATGAAAAACTGTTTTTT. Its translation is CASSRQIATNEKLFF.

The genes are TRBV11-1 and TRBJ1-5; no reliable D call. Germline V gene data show CDR1 as SGHAT and CDR2 as FQDESV (reference sequence). There are 19 residues in the CDR3. V lost 3 bases and J lost 4, with 25 bases in between. CDR3 sequence reads: CASSFGRTDPWVTNQPQHF. CDR3 nucleotide sequence: TGTGCCAGCAGCTTCGGAAGGACGGACCCTTGGGTTACGAATCAGCCCCAGCATTTT.

This clonotype has at least ten counts. The J gene is TRBJ1-1, the V gene TRBV12-3 or TRBV12-4; weak D call: TRBD1 (5 bases). This CDR3 has 14 amino acids. The ends were cut back, 8 bases at V and 8 bases at J, with 21 bases in the middle. The CDR3 bases are TGTGCCAGCGGACCCACAGGACCCGCCAACGAAGCTTTCTTT. Its translation: CASGPTGPANEAFF.

The chain has TRBV11-2 and TRBJ2-6; 8 nucleotides match TRBD1. CDR3 length: 15 residues. Germline CDR1 SGHAT, CDR2 FQNNGV. V shed 4 bases, J shed 4 bases, and the junction held 3 bases outside the gene matches. CDR3: CASSWTGFGANVLTF. CDR3 in DNA: TGTGCCAGCAGCTGGACAGGGTTCGGGGCCAACGTCCTGACTTTC.

The table lists this clonotype with a count of one. The rearrangement links TRBV6-1 to TRBJ2-1, with D perhaps matching TRBD2 (6 bases). Germline loops: CDR1 MNHNS, CDR2 SASEGT. V shed 4 bases and J shed 8 bases, with 12 bases lying between them. The CDR3 is 13 amino acids. CDR3: CASSAGDLDEQFF. In DNA form, the CDR3 reads TGTGCCAGCAGTGCGGGAGATTTGGATGAGCAGTTCTTC.

This clonotype was observed a few times. V is TRBV7-2 and J is TRBJ2-1; the match to TRBD2 covers 7 bases. CDR3 length: 12 amino acids. Trimming at V came to 6 bases and at J to 14 bases, leaving 10 bases not matched to a gene. Germline CDR1 is SGHTA and CDR2 is FQGNSA. The CDR3 nucleotides read TGTGCCAGCAGTACCGGGGCTAGCGGTGAGTTCTTC. Translated: CASSTGASGEFF.

This clonotype was detected many times. The chain carries TRBV7-2 and TRBJ2-1; TRBD1 aligns across 8 bases. V was pared by 5 bases and J by 8 bases, with 8 bases of the junction left unmatched. Germline assignment: CDR1 SGHTA and CDR2 FQGNSA. The CDR3 length is 14 residues. The CDR3 DNA follows: TGTGCCAGCAGCAAAGGACAGGGTAAGGATGAGCAGTTCTTC. Amino acid sequence: CASSKGQGKDEQFF. Supplemented by reference TRBV7-2 and TRBJ2-1, the full variable domain reads GAGVSQSPSNKVTEKGKDVELRCDPISGHTALYWYRQSLGQGLEFLIYFQGNSAPDKSGLPSDRFSAERTGGSVSTLTIQRTQQEDSAVYLCASSKGQGKDEQFFGPGTRLTVL.

Only a few counts were recorded for this clonotype. This rearrangement joins TRBV6-1 to TRBJ2-5; D may correspond to TRBD1 or TRBD2 (6 bases each). Trimming cost V 6 bases and J 4 bases, with 21 bases left between them. The CDR3 extends over 16 amino acids. CDR1 and CDR2 (germline): MNHNS, SASEGT. The chain's CDR3 is CASSPTSGGGSETQYF. Written as DNA, the CDR3 is TGTGCCAGCAGCCCAACGTCCGGGGGCGGCTCAGAGACCCAGTACTTC.

The table lists this clonotype with a few counts. V and J are TRBV7-9 and TRBJ1-3; D gene ambiguous. Germline lookup yields CDR1 SEHNR and CDR2 FQNEAQ (reference sequence). Between the trimmed V and J ends, which lost 2 bases and 0 bases, there was a span of 11 bases. The CDR3 contains 16 residues. The CDR3 is CASSLLLAYSGNTIYF. The CDR3 region has the DNA TGTGCCAGCAGCTTACTTTTAGCCTACTCTGGAAACACCATATATTTT. The complete variable domain, with remaining parts taken from reference TRBV7-9 and TRBJ1-3, reads DTGVSQNPRHKITKRGQNVTFRCDPISEHNRLYWYRQTLGQGPEFLTYFQNEAQLEKSRLLSDRFSAERPKGSFSTLEIQRTEQGDSAMYLCASSLLLAYSGNTIYFGEGSWLTVV.

This chain joins TRBV7-9 and TRBJ2-5, with D unresolved. Germline values: CDR1 SEHNR, CDR2 FQNEAQ (reference sequence). The CDR3 loop spans 15 amino acids. The V gene lost 2 bases and the J gene lost 1 base, with 11 bases spanning the gap. CDR3 loop: CASSLLRNPQETQYF. CDR3 DNA sequence: TGTGCCAGCAGCTTATTGAGAAACCCCCAAGAGACCCAGTACTTC.

V is TRBV5-5 and J is TRBJ2-1; D gene uncertain. CDR3 length equals 16 residues. Germline lookup yields CDR1 SGHKS and CDR2 YYEKEE (reference sequence). V shed 1 base and J shed 7 bases, with 18 bases lying between them. The CDR3 reads CASSLILTDPLNEQFF. As DNA, the CDR3 is TGTGCCAGCAGCTTGATTCTTACGGACCCCCTAAATGAGCAGTTCTTC. Filled out from reference TRBV5-5 and TRBJ2-1, the complete variable domain reads DAGVTQSPTHLIKTRGQQVTLRCSPISGHKSVSWYQQVLGQGPQFIFQYYEKEERGRGNFPDRFSARQFPNYSSELNVNALLLGDSALYLCASSLILTDPLNEQFFGPGTRLTVL.